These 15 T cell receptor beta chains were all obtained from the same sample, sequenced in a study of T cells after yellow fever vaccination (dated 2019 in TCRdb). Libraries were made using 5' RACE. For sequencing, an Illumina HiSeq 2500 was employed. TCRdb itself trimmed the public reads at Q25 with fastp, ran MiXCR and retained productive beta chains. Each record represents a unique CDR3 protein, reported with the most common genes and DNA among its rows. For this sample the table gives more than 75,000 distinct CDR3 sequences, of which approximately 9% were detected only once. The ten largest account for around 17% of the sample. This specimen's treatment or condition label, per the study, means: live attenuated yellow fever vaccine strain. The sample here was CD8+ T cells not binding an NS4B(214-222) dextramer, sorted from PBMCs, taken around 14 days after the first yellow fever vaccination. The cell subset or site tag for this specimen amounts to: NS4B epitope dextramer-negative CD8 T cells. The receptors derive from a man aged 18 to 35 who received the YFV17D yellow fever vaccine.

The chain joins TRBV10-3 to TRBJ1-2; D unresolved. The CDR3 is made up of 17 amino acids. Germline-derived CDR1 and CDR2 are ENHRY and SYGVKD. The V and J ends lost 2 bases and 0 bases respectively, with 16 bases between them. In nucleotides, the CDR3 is TGTGCCATCAGTGAGAGGGCCGCGGGCGCAACTAACTATGGCTACACCTTC. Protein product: CAISERAAGATNYGYTF.

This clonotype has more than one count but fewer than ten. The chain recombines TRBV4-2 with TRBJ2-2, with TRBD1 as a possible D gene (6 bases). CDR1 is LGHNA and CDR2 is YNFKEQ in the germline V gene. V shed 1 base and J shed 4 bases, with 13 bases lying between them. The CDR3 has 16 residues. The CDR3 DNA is TGTGCCAGCAGCCAAGTCCAGGGGTCGAGCACCGGGGAGCTGTTTTTT. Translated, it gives CASSQVQGSSTGELFF.

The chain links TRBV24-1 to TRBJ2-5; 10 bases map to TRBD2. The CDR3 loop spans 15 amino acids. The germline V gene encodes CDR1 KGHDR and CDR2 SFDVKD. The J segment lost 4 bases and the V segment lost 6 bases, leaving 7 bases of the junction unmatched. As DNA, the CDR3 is TGTGCCACCAGTCAGGGGTCTAGCGGGGGAGAGACCCAGTACTTC. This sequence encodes CATSQGSSGGETQYF.

CDR3 amino acids: CASSQTGLTGANVLTF. For the CDR3, the DNA is TGCGCCAGCAGCCAAACAGGACTGACTGGGGCCAACGTCCTGACTTTC. V usage is TRBV4-1 and J usage is TRBJ2-6; the D call may be TRBD1 or TRBD2 (5 bases each). In germline, CDR1 is MGHRA, CDR2 YSYEKL. Trimming left V 2 bases short and J 2 bases short, with 10 bases between. CDR3 length: 16 amino acids.

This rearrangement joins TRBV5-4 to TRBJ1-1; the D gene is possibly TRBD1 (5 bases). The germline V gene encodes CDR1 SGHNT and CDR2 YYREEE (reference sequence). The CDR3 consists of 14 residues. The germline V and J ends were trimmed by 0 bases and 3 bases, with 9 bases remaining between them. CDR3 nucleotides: TGTGCCAGCAGCTTGGAATCAGGGTACACTGAAGCTTTCTTT. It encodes CASSLESGYTEAFF.

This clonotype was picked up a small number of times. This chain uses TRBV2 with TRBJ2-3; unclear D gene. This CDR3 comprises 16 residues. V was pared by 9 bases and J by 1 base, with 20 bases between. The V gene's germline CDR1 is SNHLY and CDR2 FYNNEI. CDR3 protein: CASGGYLSQRTDTQYF. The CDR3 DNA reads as TGTGCCAGTGGTGGCTATTTATCCCAACGCACAGATACGCAGTATTTT.

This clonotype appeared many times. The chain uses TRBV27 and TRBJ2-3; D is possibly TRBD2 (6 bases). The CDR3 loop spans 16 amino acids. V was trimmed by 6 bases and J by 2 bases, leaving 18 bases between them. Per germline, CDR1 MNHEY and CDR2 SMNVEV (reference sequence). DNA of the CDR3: TGTGCCAGCAGCCTGACGGGGGTCCTTAACACAGATACGCAGTATTTT. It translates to CASSLTGVLNTDTQYF.

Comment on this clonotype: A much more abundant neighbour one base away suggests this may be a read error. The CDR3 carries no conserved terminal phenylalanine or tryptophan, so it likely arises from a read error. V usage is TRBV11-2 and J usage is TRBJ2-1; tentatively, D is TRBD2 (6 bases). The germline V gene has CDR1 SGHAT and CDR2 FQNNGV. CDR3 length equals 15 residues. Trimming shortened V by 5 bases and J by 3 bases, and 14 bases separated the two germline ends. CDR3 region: CASSPPTSSYNEQFL. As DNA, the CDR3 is TGTGCCAGCAGCCCCCCGACTAGTAGCTACAATGAGCAGTTCTTA.

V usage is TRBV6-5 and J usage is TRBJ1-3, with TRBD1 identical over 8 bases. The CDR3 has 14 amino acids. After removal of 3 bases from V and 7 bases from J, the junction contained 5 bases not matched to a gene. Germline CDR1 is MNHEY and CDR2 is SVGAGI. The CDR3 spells CASSYSDRGNTIYF. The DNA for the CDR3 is TGTGCCAGCAGTTATTCCGACAGGGGTAACACCATATATTTT.

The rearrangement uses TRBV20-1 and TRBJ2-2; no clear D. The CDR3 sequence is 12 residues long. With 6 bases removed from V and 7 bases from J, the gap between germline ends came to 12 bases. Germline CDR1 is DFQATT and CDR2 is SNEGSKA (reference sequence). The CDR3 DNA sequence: TGCAGTGCCCCAGAGAGTGGCGGGGAGCTGTTTTTT. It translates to CSAPESGGELFF.

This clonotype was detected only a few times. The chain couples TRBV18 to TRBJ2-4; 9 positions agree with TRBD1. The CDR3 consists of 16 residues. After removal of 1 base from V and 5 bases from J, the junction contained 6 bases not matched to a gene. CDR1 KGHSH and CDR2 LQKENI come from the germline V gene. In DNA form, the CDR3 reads TGTGCCAGCTCACCACAAACCGGGACAGGGCAAAACATTCAGTACTTC. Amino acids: CASSPQTGTGQNIQYF. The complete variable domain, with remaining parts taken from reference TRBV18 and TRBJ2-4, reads NAGVMQNPRHLVRRRGQEARLRCSPMKGHSHVYWYRQLPEEGLKFMVYLQKENIIDESGMPKERFSAEFPKEGPSILRIQQVVRGDSAAYFCASSPQTGTGQNIQYFGAGTRLSVL.

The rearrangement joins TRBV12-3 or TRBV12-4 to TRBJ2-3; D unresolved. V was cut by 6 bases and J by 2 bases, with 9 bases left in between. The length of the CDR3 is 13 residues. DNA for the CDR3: TGTGCCAGCAGGCCAACGGTCACAGATACGCAGTATTTT. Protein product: CASRPTVTDTQYF.

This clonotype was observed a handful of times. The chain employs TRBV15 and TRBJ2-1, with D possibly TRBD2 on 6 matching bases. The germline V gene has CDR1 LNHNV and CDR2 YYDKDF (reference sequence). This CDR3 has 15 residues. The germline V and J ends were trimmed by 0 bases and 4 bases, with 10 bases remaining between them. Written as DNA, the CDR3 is TGTGCCACCAGCAGAGAATGGGGACTTTACAATGAGCAGTTCTTC. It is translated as CATSREWGLYNEQFF. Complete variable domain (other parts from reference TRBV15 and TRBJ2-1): DAMVIQNPRYQVTQFGKPVTLSCSQTLNHNVMYWYQQKSSQAPKLLFHYYDKDFNNEADTPDNFQSRRPNTSFCFLDIRSPGLGDTAMYLCATSREWGLYNEQFFGPGTRLTVL.

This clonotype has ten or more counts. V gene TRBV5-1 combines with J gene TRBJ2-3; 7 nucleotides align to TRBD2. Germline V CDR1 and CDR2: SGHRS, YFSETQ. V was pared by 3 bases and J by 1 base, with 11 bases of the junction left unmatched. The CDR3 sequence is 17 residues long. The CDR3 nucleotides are TGCGCCAGCAGCTCCTACTACGCTAGCGGAGGCACAGATACGCAGTATTTT. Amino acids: CASSSYYASGGTDTQYF.

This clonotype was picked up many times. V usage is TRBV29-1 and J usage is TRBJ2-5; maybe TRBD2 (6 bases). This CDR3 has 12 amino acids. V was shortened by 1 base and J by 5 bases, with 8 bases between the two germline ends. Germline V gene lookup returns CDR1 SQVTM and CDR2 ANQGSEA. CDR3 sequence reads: CSVEGGVETQYF. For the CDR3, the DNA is TGCAGCGTTGAAGGGGGGGTGGAGACCCAGTACTTC.